This TCR beta chain comes out of a study of blood T cell repertoires in COVID-19. Which cohort a participant joined came from the clinical history participants gave. Germline loops: CDR1 MNHEY, CDR2 SVGEGT. Trimming removed 5 bases from V and 5 bases from J, with 13 bases in between. The length of the CDR3 is 15 residues. The repertoire was sequenced with immunoSEQ multiplex PCR; TCRdb's copy has only in-frame clones and lacks some. This sample has 380,000 or so clones, with 85% to 90% found just once. The chain links TRBV6-2 or TRBV6-3 to TRBJ1-6, with a tentative D call TRBD1 (5 bases). This receptor was taken from a woman aged 25 to 45 with acute COVID-19. Sequences were obtained from PBMCs or T cells enriched from blood (not recorded which). CDR3 loop: CASSDQGLHNSPLHF. DNA of the CDR3: TGTGCCAGCAGTGACCAGGGACTGCATAATTCACCCCTCCACTTT.